What follows describes a single TCR beta chain. Its specificity is unknown. This sample is part of a study of siplizumab effects on memory and regulatory T cells. Study-wide points: Proliferating CD4+ or CD8+ clones, roughly 75-97% of them, lacked an assignable naive or memory phenotype. The Treg-derived share of mappable alloreactive CD4+ clones averaged 68.8% with siplizumab and under 30% in controls. Proliferating Tregs taken from siplizumab cultures were not shown to have a confirmed suppressive function.

TCRdb keeps only in-frame clones here, not all; method: immunoSEQ multiplex PCR. The sample gives about 56,000 clones, over 95% of which show up once; 1.1% is in the top ten. The V gene end was trimmed by 4 bases and the J gene end by 2 bases; junction bases not matched to a gene: 18. CDR1 is SGDLS and CDR2 is YYNGEE in the germline V gene. The CDR3 loop spans 20 amino acids. Donor pairs, a few in total, had unstimulated naive, memory, effector memory and TEMRA subsets sequenced. The gene calls are TRBV9 and TRBJ2-6, with 7 bases that match TRBD2. The receptor's source is a human donor in good health. Sequencing was done on a sample of naive CD8+ T cells sorted from blood. The CDR3 reads CASSNPLLSSGYTGANVLTF. CDR3 DNA sequence: TGTGCCAGCAGCAACCCCCTACTGAGTAGCGGGTACACTGGGGCCAACGTCCTGACTTTC.